This T cell receptor beta chain was recorded in a study of T cells after yellow fever vaccination. Study results and limitations: It was the secondary response that reached its peak faster, day 5 versus 15, but it was weaker. CD4 and CD8 compartments shared a small share of clonotypes. Detected again after the booster were most primary-vaccination clones, at 96% CD4 and around 91% CD8.

This clonotype was counted many times. The antigen is unknown. 5'RACE template switching added a universal primer site and UMIs to TCR cDNA. TCRdb re-analysed the 5' RACE reads in MiXCR, keeping a single row per CDR3 protein. The top ten clones hold about 3% of a sample with about 320,000 distinct CDR3 sequences, around 12% of them seen once. This CDR3 spans 14 amino acids. Trimming took 4 bases from V and 0 from J, leaving 9 bases between them. From germline, CDR1 is SGHRS and CDR2 YFSETQ. The source is a man aged 18 to 29 who received the YFV17D yellow fever vaccine. The chain carries TRBV5-1 and TRBJ2-3; TRBD1 is a possible D gene (6 bases). The source was CD4+ T cells sorted from PBMCs, collected 15 days after the yellow fever booster vaccination. The CDR3 sequence: CASSRQGSTDTQYF. The CDR3 DNA follows: TGCGCCAGCAGCAGGCAGGGGAGCACAGATACGCAGTATTTT.